These 27 T cell receptor beta chains share one sample of origin, sequenced in a study of blood T cells in healthy people across ages. Primed by a sample-barcoded 5' primer and a J-beta primer mix, a second PCR proceeded for roughly 7 to 11 cycles. From the 5' RACE reads, TCRdb called clonotypes with MiXCR, one entry per CDR3 protein. The table has hundreds of thousands of distinct CDR3 sequences, around a quarter seen once; the top ten hold 3% to 4%. These data also featured in a second study, about T cells of mothers and their children.

What was sequenced was blood. The receptor source for this set is a boy younger than 10 in good health.

The gene calls are TRBV3-1 and TRBJ1-2; maybe TRBD1 (5 bases). Germline values: CDR1 LGHDT, CDR2 YNNKEL (reference sequence). The ends were cut back, 0 bases at V and 2 bases at J, with 10 bases in the middle. There are 15 residues in the CDR3. The CDR3 spells CASSQDSGGNYGYTF. In DNA form, the CDR3 reads TGTGCCAGCAGCCAAGATAGTGGGGGGAACTATGGCTACACCTTC.

V and J are TRBV20-1 and TRBJ2-3, with D tentatively TRBD2 (6 bases). Germline CDR1 DFQATT, CDR2 SNEGSKA (reference sequence). V shed 0 bases and J shed 1 base, with 14 bases lying between them. CDR3 length: 16 residues. In DNA form, the CDR3 reads TGCAGTGCTAGAGATGTTTCAGCGGGTGGCACAGATACGCAGTATTTT. Protein sequence: CSARDVSAGGTDTQYF.

This sequence joins TRBV20-1 and TRBJ2-7, with D tentatively TRBD1 (6 bases). The V end lost 6 bases, the J end lost 0 bases, and 18 bases lay between the germline ends. The CDR3 is 15 residues long. Germline V gene lookup returns CDR1 DFQATT and CDR2 SNEGSKA (reference sequence). The CDR3, as DNA: TGCAGTGCCGAGGCCCGACAGGTCAGCTCCTACGAGCAGTACTTC. This gives the protein CSAEARQVSSYEQYF.

Many counts were recorded for this clonotype. This rearrangement joins TRBV29-1 to TRBJ1-5, with TRBD1 matching over 7 bases. The CDR3 consists of 14 residues. Germline V gene sequence: CDR1 SQVTM, CDR2 ANQGSEA. Trimming took 7 bases from V and 1 from J; bases not matched to a gene: 7. CDR3 in amino acids: CSATGIGSNQPQHF. In nucleotides, the CDR3 is TGCAGCGCGACAGGGATTGGGAGCAATCAGCCCCAGCATTTT.

This clonotype was seen only once. V gene TRBV12-3 or TRBV12-4 combines with J gene TRBJ1-4; unclear D gene. The CDR3 length is 12 residues. The V end lost 5 bases, the J end lost 10 bases, and 11 bases lay between the germline ends. Here the CDR3 reads CASSTAWGKLFF. The DNA for the CDR3 is TGTGCCAGCAGTACTGCGTGGGGAAAACTGTTTTTT.

The chain uses TRBV5-1 and TRBJ2-5, with 9 bases aligning to TRBD1. The end of the DNA is better explained by TRBJ2-1, so the J call may be wrong. The germline gives CDR1 SGHRS, CDR2 YFSETQ. The CDR3 spans 14 residues. As DNA, the CDR3 is TGCGCCAGCAGCTTGGCCGCGGGACAGGGAGAGCAGTTCTTC. This gives the protein CASSLAAGQGEQFF.

DNA for the CDR3: TGTGCCAGCAGCCCGGCAAGAAACTACGAGCAGTACTTC. Its translation: CASSPARNYEQYF. The genes are TRBV7-6 and TRBJ2-7; D remains unclear. V lost 5 bases and J 3 bases, leaving 11 bases between the germline ends. The CDR3 is made up of 13 amino acids. In germline, CDR1 is SGHVS, CDR2 FNYEAQ.

This rearrangement joins TRBV27 to TRBJ2-6; D ambiguous. The germline CDR1 and CDR2 sequences are MNHEY and SMNVEV (reference sequence). The CDR3 contains 14 residues. V dropped 3 bases and J dropped 8 bases, with 11 bases sitting between them. CDR3 bases: TGTGCCAGCAGTTTGTTCCATAGCCCCAACGTCCTGACTTTC. Translated, it gives CASSLFHSPNVLTF.

This sequence joins TRBV4-3 and TRBJ1-3; D perhaps matches TRBD1 (5 bases). V lost 1 base and J 3 bases, leaving 10 bases between the germline ends. This CDR3 spans 15 amino acids. Per germline, CDR1 LGHNA and CDR2 YSLEER. CDR3 DNA sequence: TGCGCCAGCAGCCAAGGTGGACAAGGTGGAAACACCATATATTTT. Translated, it gives CASSQGGQGGNTIYF.

This clonotype came up a few times. This sequence joins TRBV5-1 and TRBJ2-2; D not certain. CDR1 is SGHRS and CDR2 is YFSETQ in the germline V gene. The ends were cut back, 1 base at V and 1 base at J, with 11 bases in the middle. The length of the CDR3 is 16 residues. Written as DNA, the CDR3 is TGCGCCAGCAGCTTGCTCTGGGTCCGGAACACCGGGGAGCTGTTTTTT. Translation gives CASSLLWVRNTGELFF.

This clonotype was observed a handful of times. V usage is TRBV4-3 and J usage is TRBJ2-6; D remains ambiguous. This CDR3 spans 19 amino acids. Trimming took off 1 base at V and 0 bases at J, with 16 bases between the two ends. Germline V lookup: CDR1 LGHNA, CDR2 YSLEER. The DNA of the CDR3 is TGCGCCAGCAGCCAAGGGGCAGGATTGGGAAGCTCTGGGGCCAACGTCCTGACTTTC. It yields the protein CASSQGAGLGSSGANVLTF.

In its sample, this clonotype was seen a few times. The gene calls are TRBV25-1 and TRBJ2-1; TRBD1 matches 10 bases. Germline V CDR1 and CDR2: MGHDK, SYGVNS. This CDR3 is 16 amino acids long. V dropped 4 bases and J dropped 4; count of bases not matched to a gene: 7. The chain's CDR3 is CASSAAGTGAYNEQFF. The CDR3 region has the DNA TGTGCCAGCAGTGCAGCCGGGACAGGGGCGTACAATGAGCAGTTCTTC.

The CDR3 nucleotides read TGTGCCAGCAGTTACGGGTGGTCCCCCTCCTACGAGCAGTACTTC. This codes for CASSYGWSPSYEQYF. The chain has TRBV6-5 and TRBJ2-7; D unresolved. The CDR3 totals 15 residues. Trimming removed 2 bases from V and 0 bases from J, with 11 bases in between. Per the germline V gene, CDR1 is MNHEY and CDR2 is SVGAGI.

The rearrangement uses TRBV4-2 and TRBJ2-7; D remains ambiguous. Germline V CDR1 and CDR2: LGHNA, YNFKEQ. V lost 0 bases to trimming and J lost 4 bases, with 10 bases between them. The length of the CDR3 is 14 residues. CDR3 sequence: CASSQDPSRYEQYF. For the CDR3, the DNA is TGTGCCAGCAGCCAAGATCCCTCGCGGTACGAGCAGTACTTC.

This clonotype was counted only a few times. The rearrangement joins TRBV28 to TRBJ2-4; possibly TRBD2 for D (5 bases). Germline CDR1 and CDR2: MDHEN and SYDVKM. V was trimmed by 6 bases and J by 0 bases, leaving 15 bases between them. This CDR3 contains 16 residues. The CDR3 protein is CASRGIGVLAKNIQYF. The CDR3, as DNA: TGTGCCAGCAGGGGAATCGGGGTACTAGCCAAAAACATTCAGTACTTC.

The chain recombines TRBV7-8 with TRBJ1-2; 8 nucleotides agree with TRBD1. V lost 8 bases and J lost 3; bases outside the gene matches: 2. The CDR3 sequence is 12 residues long. Germline CDR1 reads SGHVS; CDR2 reads FQNEAQ. CDR3 DNA: TGTGCCAGCGTGGACAGGGACTATGGCTACACCTTC. This gives the protein CASVDRDYGYTF. Variable domain in full (rest from reference TRBV7-8 and TRBJ1-2): GAGVSQSPRYKVAKRGQDVALRCDPISGHVSLFWYQQALGQGPEFLTYFQNEAQLDKSGLPSDRFFAERPEGSVSTLKIQRTQQEDSAVYLCASVDRDYGYTFGSGTRLTVV.

This clonotype was counted a few times. The genes are TRBV18 and TRBJ2-7, with 7 nucleotides matching TRBD2. The CDR3 has 16 amino acids. CDR1 and CDR2 from the germline V gene are KGHSH and LQKENI. Unmatched junction bases numbered 13, after V lost 1 base and J lost 7 bases. CDR3 residues: CASSPREGTRRGEQYF. The CDR3 DNA reads as TGTGCCAGCTCACCACGGGAGGGGACGAGGCGAGGAGAGCAGTACTTC.

This clonotype was found a few times. V gene TRBV7-9 combines with J gene TRBJ1-1, with TRBD1 as a possible D gene (5 bases). Germline lookup yields CDR1 SEHNR and CDR2 FQNEAQ (reference sequence). This CDR3 comprises 14 residues. Trimming cost V 5 bases and J 0 bases, with 10 bases left between them. DNA for the CDR3: TGTGCCAGCAGCACGACAGCATTGAACACTGAAGCTTTCTTT. Translated, it gives CASSTTALNTEAFF.

This clonotype was observed a few times. The chain has TRBV12-3 or TRBV12-4 and TRBJ1-2; D call uncertain. V lost 5 bases and J 8 bases, leaving 18 bases between the germline ends. CDR3 size: 14 residues. CDR3 residues: CASSLGPLSPGYTF. DNA of the CDR3: TGTGCCAGCAGTCTGGGTCCTCTAAGCCCGGGCTACACCTTC.

This clonotype has at least ten counts. The V and J genes are TRBV14 and TRBJ2-3; D is perhaps TRBD1 (5 bases). V was pared by 4 bases and J by 6 bases, with 17 bases between. From germline, CDR1 is SGHDN and CDR2 FVKESK. This CDR3 has 15 amino acids. The CDR3 sequence is CASSPRPSGPDTQYF. The CDR3 nucleotides read TGTGCCAGCAGCCCCCGGCCCTCAGGGCCGGATACGCAGTATTTT.

V gene TRBV5-1 combines with J gene TRBJ1-1, with D unclear. Germline values: CDR1 SGHRS, CDR2 YFSETQ. The CDR3 consists of 14 residues. Trimming took off 4 bases at V and 1 base at J, with 11 bases between the two ends. For the CDR3, the DNA is TGCGCCAGCAGCCTGAGGGCAGGGAACACTGAAGCTTTCTTT. The encoded protein is CASSLRAGNTEAFF.

This clonotype has just a few counts. This rearrangement joins TRBV28 to TRBJ2-5, with unresolved D. Germline CDR1 reads MDHEN; CDR2 reads SYDVKM. This CDR3 is built from 14 residues. Trimming cost V 8 bases and J 11 bases, with 24 bases left between them. In nucleotides, the CDR3 is TGTGCCAGCCCCAAACCGGGCGCCGCGCCTGAGCAGTACTTC. Protein sequence: CASPKPGAAPEQYF.

The V and J genes are TRBV29-1 and TRBJ1-1, with TRBD1 matching over 8 bases. The CDR3 runs to 13 residues. From germline, CDR1 is SQVTM and CDR2 ANQGSEA. V trimming: 7 bases; J trimming: 6 bases; junction bases outside the gene matches: 10. In nucleotides, the CDR3 is TGCAGCGCCGGGGGACAGGTAGGGGCTGAAGCTTTCTTT. Translation: CSAGGQVGAEAFF. The entire variable domain, with the rest obtained from reference TRBV29-1 and TRBJ1-1, is as follows: SAVISQKPSRDICQRGTSLTIQCQVDSQVTMMFWYRQQPGQSLTLIATANQGSEATYESGFVIDKFPISRPNLTFSTLTVSNMSPEDSSIYLCSAGGQVGAEAFFGQGTRLTVV.

The DNA of the CDR3 is TGCAGTGCTAGCCCGCGCGGAGGATATGGCTACACCTTC. It yields the protein CSASPRGGYGYTF. The chain employs TRBV20-1 and TRBJ1-2; D is unresolved. The CDR3 runs 13 residues. CDR1 and CDR2 from the germline V gene are DFQATT and SNEGSKA (reference sequence). Trimming cost V 3 bases and J 5 bases, with 13 bases left between them.

This sequence joins TRBV6-2 or TRBV6-3 and TRBJ2-1; a weak D match, TRBD2 (5 bases). The germline V and J ends were trimmed by 6 bases and 12 bases, with 21 bases remaining between them. Germline CDR1 reads MNHEY; CDR2 reads SVGEGT. This CDR3 has 14 residues. The CDR3 DNA reads as TGTGCCAGCAGCCGCGGGTCCCCAGGTCCGTGGCAGTTCTTC. Amino acid sequence: CASSRGSPGPWQFF.

The gene calls are TRBV14 and TRBJ2-5; D not resolved. Trimming left V 5 bases short and J 4 bases short, with 8 bases between. CDR3 size: 12 residues. Germline values: CDR1 SGHDN, CDR2 FVKESK. The CDR3 region has the DNA TGTGCCAGCAGCTGGCCTGGAGAGACCCAGTACTTC. The encoded protein is CASSWPGETQYF. The whole variable domain, filled in from reference TRBV14 and TRBJ2-5, reads EAGVTQFPSHSVIEKGQTVTLRCDPISGHDNLYWYRRVMGKEIKFLLHFVKESKQDESGMPNNRFLAERTGGTYSTLKVQPAELEDSGVYFCASSWPGETQYFGPGTRLLVL.

The chain couples TRBV2 to TRBJ2-7, with 9 bases that match TRBD2. The CDR3 is 13 residues long. The J segment lost 0 bases and the V segment lost 9 bases, leaving 3 bases of the junction unmatched. From germline, CDR1 is SNHLY and CDR2 FYNNEI. CDR3 sequence: CASSGSLSYEQYF. CDR3 in DNA: TGTGCCAGTAGCGGGAGCCTCTCCTACGAGCAGTACTTC. Using reference TRBV2 and TRBJ2-7 for the parts outside the CDR3, the full variable domain is EPEVTQTPSHQVTQMGQEVILRCVPISNHLYFYWYRQILGQKVEFLVSFYNNEISEKSEIFDDQFSVERPDGSNFTLKIRSTKLEDSAMYFCASSGSLSYEQYFGPGTRLTVT.